The rows below give T cell receptor beta chains drawn from one sample of a study of blood T cells in healthy people across ages. One entry per CDR3 protein, called by TCRdb with MiXCR from the 5' RACE reads. The profile shows about 780,000 distinct CDR3 sequences, about 47% of them singletons. Specimen: blood. These receptors were obtained from a man older than 75 in good health. Both conserved end residues are part of each CDR3. D genes are given only for firm matches. Clone size is shown for a subset of rows, as once, few, many or a class of expanded clone.

J gene: TRBJ2-7
clone size: -
V gene: TRBV27
D gene: TRBD1
CDR3 protein: CASSLKRDSWTEQYF
CDR3 DNA: TGTGCCAGCAGTTTAAAGAGGGACAGTTGGACGGAGCAGTACTTC

J gene: TRBJ2-7
clone size: -
V gene: TRBV18
D gene: TRBD2
CDR3 protein: CASSQTSGSVEQYF
CDR3 DNA: TGTGCCAGCTCACAAACTAGCGGGAGCGTCGAGCAGTACTTC

J gene: TRBJ2-1
clone size: -
V gene: TRBV10-3
D gene: TRBD2
CDR3 protein: CAIRAAGGEQFF
CDR3 DNA: TGTGCCATCAGAGCAGCGGGGGGTGAGCAGTTCTTC

J gene: TRBJ2-7
clone size: -
V gene: TRBV5-1
D gene: -
CDR3 protein: CASSHNRGTASSYEQYF
CDR3 DNA: TGCGCCAGCAGCCACAATCGAGGGACGGCGAGCTCCTACGAGCAGTACTTC

J gene: TRBJ2-1
clone size: -
V gene: TRBV12-3/TRBV12-4
D gene: TRBD2
CDR3 protein: CASSNSGLAGASEQFF
CDR3 DNA: TGTGCCAGCAGTAATTCTGGACTAGCGGGAGCCAGCGAGCAGTTCTTC

J gene: TRBJ2-3
clone size: -
V gene: TRBV20-1
D gene: TRBD2
CDR3 protein: CSAQPGLAGTDTQYF
CDR3 DNA: TGCAGTGCCCAACCGGGACTAGCGGGCACAGATACGCAGTATTTT

J gene: TRBJ2-1
clone size: -
V gene: TRBV6-5
D gene: -
CDR3 protein: CASSYRGGGSYNEQFF
CDR3 DNA: TGTGCCAGCAGTTACCGGGGTGGTGGCTCCTACAATGAGCAGTTCTTC

J gene: TRBJ2-4
clone size: -
V gene: TRBV7-2
D gene: TRBD2
CDR3 protein: CASSARLAGGRLNIQYF
CDR3 DNA: TGTGCCAGCAGCGCGAGACTAGCGGGGGGGAGATTAAACATTCAGTACTTC

J gene: TRBJ2-3
clone size: -
V gene: TRBV12-3/TRBV12-4
D gene: -
CDR3 protein: CATRRGSTDTEYF
CDR3 DNA: TGTGCCACCCGTAGAGGAAGCACAGATACGGAGTATTTT

J gene: TRBJ2-2
clone size: -
V gene: TRBV7-2
D gene: -
CDR3 protein: CASSVLSTGELFF
CDR3 DNA: TGTGCCAGCAGCGTCTTGAGCACCGGGGAGCTGTTTTTT

J gene: TRBJ2-3
clone size: many
V gene: TRBV7-2
D gene: -
CDR3 protein: CASRQGGTDTQYF
CDR3 DNA: TGTGCCAGCAGGCAGGGTGGGACAGATACGCAGTATTTT

J gene: TRBJ2-1
clone size: many
V gene: TRBV7-2
D gene: -
CDR3 protein: CASSLPGPSYNEQFF
CDR3 DNA: TGTGCCAGCAGCTTACCGGGCCCCTCCTACAATGAGCAGTTCTTC

J gene: TRBJ2-5
clone size: -
V gene: TRBV12-3/TRBV12-4
D gene: -
CDR3 protein: CASSLALGGGQETQYF
CDR3 DNA: TGTGCCAGCAGTTTAGCTTTAGGGGGGGGCCAAGAGACCCAGTACTTC

J gene: TRBJ2-7
clone size: -
V gene: TRBV4-3
D gene: TRBD1
CDR3 protein: CASSQDLPRTGGGEQYF
CDR3 DNA: TGCGCCAGCAGCCAAGATCTCCCTCGAACAGGGGGCGGCGAGCAGTACTTC

J gene: TRBJ1-2
clone size: few
V gene: TRBV5-1
D gene: TRBD1
CDR3 protein: CASRPGQGAVYGYTF
CDR3 DNA: TGCGCCAGCAGGCCTGGACAGGGGGCGGTCTATGGCTACACCTTC

J gene: TRBJ2-1
clone size: few
V gene: TRBV5-1
D gene: -
CDR3 protein: CASSLSGQLRRNEQFF
CDR3 DNA: TGCGCCAGCAGCTTGAGTGGGCAACTAAGGCGCAATGAGCAGTTCTTC

J gene: TRBJ2-7
clone size: -
V gene: TRBV4-1
D gene: -
CDR3 protein: CASSQDPRLTYEQYF
CDR3 DNA: TGCGCCAGCAGCCAAGATCCTCGGCTAACCTACGAGCAGTACTTC

J gene: TRBJ1-5
clone size: few
V gene: TRBV28
D gene: -
CDR3 protein: CASRNPGDQPQHF
CDR3 DNA: TGTGCCAGCAGAAACCCAGGGGATCAGCCCCAGCATTTT

J gene: TRBJ2-5
clone size: few
V gene: TRBV10-2
D gene: TRBD1
CDR3 protein: CASTAGGVETQYF
CDR3 DNA: TGCGCCAGCACCGCAGGGGGAGTAGAGACCCAGTACTTC

J gene: TRBJ2-7
clone size: many
V gene: TRBV10-3
D gene: -
CDR3 protein: CAISEDPSYEQYF
CDR3 DNA: TGTGCCATCAGTGAAGACCCCTCCTACGAGCAGTACTTC

J gene: TRBJ2-7
clone size: -
V gene: TRBV12-3/TRBV12-4
D gene: -
CDR3 protein: CASSLEIEQYF
CDR3 DNA: TGTGCCAGCAGTTTGGAGATCGAGCAGTACTTC

J gene: TRBJ2-1
clone size: many
V gene: TRBV29-1
D gene: -
CDR3 protein: CSVEGQRGPYNEQFF
CDR3 DNA: TGCAGCGTTGAAGGCCAGCGTGGGCCCTACAATGAGCAGTTCTTC

J gene: TRBJ2-1
clone size: -
V gene: TRBV20-1
D gene: TRBD2
CDR3 protein: CSARSSGPLYNEQFF
CDR3 DNA: TGCAGTGCTAGATCTAGCGGGCCCCTCTACAATGAGCAGTTCTTC

J gene: TRBJ2-3
clone size: few
V gene: TRBV29-1
D gene: TRBD2
CDR3 protein: CSVVAGGPADTQYF
CDR3 DNA: TGCAGCGTAGTAGCGGGGGGGCCGGCAGATACGCAGTATTTT

J gene: TRBJ2-1
clone size: -
V gene: TRBV28
D gene: -
CDR3 protein: CASSPGSRNEQFF
CDR3 DNA: TGTGCCAGCAGTCCCGGGAGCCGAAATGAGCAGTTCTTC

J gene: TRBJ2-7
clone size: -
V gene: TRBV27
D gene: -
CDR3 protein: CASSSTSLSYEQYF
CDR3 DNA: TGTGCCAGCAGCTCTACTAGTCTCTCCTACGAGCAGTACTTC

J gene: TRBJ1-2
clone size: -
V gene: TRBV7-9
D gene: -
CDR3 protein: CASSPLTDYGYTF
CDR3 DNA: TGTGCCAGCAGCCCCCTCACTGATTATGGCTACACCTTC

J gene: TRBJ2-5
clone size: many
V gene: TRBV3-1
D gene: -
CDR3 protein: CASSQDLETQYF
CDR3 DNA: TGTGCCAGCAGCCAAGATTTGGAGACCCAGTACTTC

J gene: TRBJ2-5
clone size: -
V gene: TRBV20-1
D gene: TRBD2
CDR3 protein: CSASNPLAGRLSETQYF
CDR3 DNA: TGCAGTGCTAGTAACCCACTAGCGGGGAGACTAAGCGAGACCCAGTACTTC

J gene: TRBJ2-1
clone size: -
V gene: TRBV7-2
D gene: -
CDR3 protein: CASSPRLPSSYNEQFF
CDR3 DNA: TGTGCCAGCAGCCCAAGACTGCCTAGCTCCTACAATGAGCAGTTCTTC

J gene: TRBJ2-3
clone size: -
V gene: TRBV6-2/TRBV6-3
D gene: -
CDR3 protein: CASSYSGIYFTDTQYF
CDR3 DNA: TGTGCCAGCAGTTACTCGGGAATTTACTTCACAGATACGCAGTATTTT

J gene: TRBJ2-7
clone size: few
V gene: TRBV10-3
D gene: TRBD1
CDR3 protein: CAIRDTGEEQYF
CDR3 DNA: TGTGCCATCAGAGATACAGGGGAGGAGCAGTACTTC

J gene: TRBJ2-7
clone size: few
V gene: TRBV5-1
D gene: -
CDR3 protein: CASSFISSPSYEQYF
CDR3 DNA: TGCGCCAGCAGCTTTATTAGCAGCCCTTCCTACGAGCAGTACTTC

J gene: TRBJ2-2
clone size: -
V gene: TRBV10-1
D gene: TRBD2
CDR3 protein: CARGLAGLNASGELFF
CDR3 DNA: TGCGCCAGAGGACTAGCGGGATTGAATGCGTCCGGGGAGCTGTTTTTT

J gene: TRBJ2-1
clone size: many
V gene: TRBV12-3/TRBV12-4
D gene: -
CDR3 protein: CASSFAGRGNEQFF
CDR3 DNA: TGTGCCAGCAGTTTCGCCGGGAGAGGCAATGAGCAGTTCTTC

J gene: TRBJ2-7
clone size: -
V gene: TRBV20-1
D gene: -
CDR3 protein: CSARDSGYEQYF
CDR3 DNA: TGCAGTGCTAGAGATAGCGGCTACGAGCAGTACTTC

J gene: TRBJ2-5
clone size: few
V gene: TRBV4-1
D gene: -
CDR3 protein: CASSQRGQEETQYF
CDR3 DNA: TGCGCCAGCAGCCAACGAGGACAAGAGGAGACCCAGTACTTC

J gene: TRBJ1-5
clone size: -
V gene: TRBV12-3/TRBV12-4
D gene: TRBD1
CDR3 protein: CASTETGGNQPQHF
CDR3 DNA: TGTGCCAGCACCGAGACAGGGGGCAATCAGCCCCAGCATTTT

J gene: TRBJ2-1
clone size: many
V gene: TRBV12-3/TRBV12-4
D gene: TRBD2
CDR3 protein: CASSFNFGAGGNEQFF
CDR3 DNA: TGTGCCAGCAGTTTTAATTTCGGAGCGGGAGGCAATGAGCAGTTCTTC

J gene: TRBJ2-3
clone size: -
V gene: TRBV6-2/TRBV6-3
D gene: -
CDR3 protein: CASSNAEGDTDTQYF
CDR3 DNA: TGTGCCAGCAGCAACGCCGAAGGTGACACAGATACGCAGTATTTT

J gene: TRBJ2-3
clone size: -
V gene: TRBV29-1
D gene: TRBD2
CDR3 protein: CSVGGGSTDTQYF
CDR3 DNA: TGCAGCGTTGGCGGGGGGAGTACAGATACGCAGTATTTT

J gene: TRBJ2-4
clone size: few
V gene: TRBV27
D gene: -
CDR3 protein: CASSLSSLAKNIQYF
CDR3 DNA: TGTGCCAGCAGTTTATCGAGTCTAGCCAAAAACATTCAGTACTTC

J gene: TRBJ2-3
clone size: many
V gene: TRBV20-1
D gene: -
CDR3 protein: CSAWGPESTDTQYF
CDR3 DNA: TGCAGTGCTTGGGGACCGGAAAGCACAGATACGCAGTATTTT

J gene: TRBJ1-2
clone size: -
V gene: TRBV30
D gene: -
CDR3 protein: CAWSVEANYGYTF
CDR3 DNA: TGTGCCTGGAGTGTTGAAGCTAACTATGGCTACACCTTC

J gene: TRBJ1-6
clone size: -
V gene: TRBV4-2
D gene: -
CDR3 protein: CASSHALLGDSPLHF
CDR3 DNA: TGTGCCAGCAGCCATGCTCTACTCGGGGATTCACCCCTCCACTTT

J gene: TRBJ2-1
clone size: -
V gene: TRBV7-3
D gene: TRBD1
CDR3 protein: CASSITGTDYNEQFF
CDR3 DNA: TGTGCCAGCAGCATTACCGGGACAGACTACAATGAGCAGTTCTTC

J gene: TRBJ2-6
clone size: -
V gene: TRBV20-1
D gene: -
CDR3 protein: CSARDSASGANVLTF
CDR3 DNA: TGCAGTGCTAGAGACAGTGCGTCTGGGGCCAACGTCCTGACTTTC

J gene: TRBJ2-2
clone size: few
V gene: TRBV4-2
D gene: TRBD2
CDR3 protein: CASSQDPAGSTGELFF
CDR3 DNA: TGTGCCAGCAGCCAAGATCCAGCGGGAAGCACCGGGGAGCTGTTTTTT

J gene: TRBJ1-1
clone size: -
V gene: TRBV20-1
D gene: -
CDR3 protein: CSALWPAPHGAEAFF
CDR3 DNA: TGCAGTGCTTTGTGGCCAGCCCCCCACGGAGCTGAAGCTTTCTTT

J gene: TRBJ2-5
clone size: -
V gene: TRBV7-3
D gene: TRBD2
CDR3 protein: CASSATAGLGETQYF
CDR3 DNA: TGTGCCAGCAGCGCCACAGCGGGATTGGGAGAGACCCAGTACTTC

J gene: TRBJ2-5
clone size: -
V gene: TRBV12-3/TRBV12-4
D gene: TRBD1
CDR3 protein: CASRGTGQTYNEQYF
CDR3 DNA: TGTGCCAGCAGAGGTACGGGACAGACTTACAATGAGCAGTACTTC

J gene: TRBJ2-5
clone size: -
V gene: TRBV7-6
D gene: -
CDR3 protein: CASTEVRGETQYF
CDR3 DNA: TGTGCCAGCACTGAAGTCCGAGGGGAGACCCAGTACTTC

J gene: TRBJ2-5
clone size: -
V gene: TRBV6-1
D gene: -
CDR3 protein: CASSPIGYQETQYF
CDR3 DNA: TGTGCCAGCAGTCCGATAGGGTACCAAGAGACCCAGTACTTC

J gene: TRBJ2-2
clone size: -
V gene: TRBV7-3
D gene: TRBD1
CDR3 protein: CASSLTPGTGPTGELFF
CDR3 DNA: TGTGCCAGCAGCTTAACGCCCGGGACAGGACCCACCGGGGAGCTGTTTTTT

J gene: TRBJ1-2
clone size: -
V gene: TRBV6-5
D gene: TRBD1
CDR3 protein: CASSTTSGGAFYGYTF
CDR3 DNA: TGTGCCAGCAGCACTACTTCAGGGGGCGCGTTCTATGGCTACACCTTC

J gene: TRBJ2-7
clone size: -
V gene: TRBV28
D gene: -
CDR3 protein: CASSLSGTPSYEQYF
CDR3 DNA: TGTGCCAGCAGTTTATCCGGGACACCTTCCTACGAGCAGTACTTC

J gene: TRBJ1-5
clone size: -
V gene: TRBV5-5
D gene: -
CDR3 protein: CASSWAREGQPQHF
CDR3 DNA: TGTGCCAGCAGCTGGGCCCGGGAAGGCCAGCCCCAGCATTTT

J gene: TRBJ2-1
clone size: -
V gene: TRBV7-9
D gene: TRBD1
CDR3 protein: CASSPLDRGGEQFF
CDR3 DNA: TGTGCCAGCAGCCCCCTGGACAGGGGGGGTGAGCAGTTCTTC

J gene: TRBJ2-7
clone size: many
V gene: TRBV2
D gene: TRBD1
CDR3 protein: CASSGTGYEQYF
CDR3 DNA: TGTGCCAGCAGCGGGACAGGGTACGAGCAGTACTTC